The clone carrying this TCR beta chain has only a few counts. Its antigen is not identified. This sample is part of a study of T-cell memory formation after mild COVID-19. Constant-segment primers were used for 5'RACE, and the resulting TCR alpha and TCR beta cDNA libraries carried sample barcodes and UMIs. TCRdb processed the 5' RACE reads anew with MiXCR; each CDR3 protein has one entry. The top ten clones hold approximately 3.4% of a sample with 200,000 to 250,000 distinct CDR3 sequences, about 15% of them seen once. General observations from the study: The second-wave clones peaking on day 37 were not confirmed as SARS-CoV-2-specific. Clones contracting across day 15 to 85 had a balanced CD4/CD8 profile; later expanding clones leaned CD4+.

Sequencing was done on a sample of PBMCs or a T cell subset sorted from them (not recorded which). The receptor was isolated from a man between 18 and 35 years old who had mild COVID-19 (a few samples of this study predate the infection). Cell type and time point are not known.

The CDR3 reads CASSPQRSWGYEQYF. The CDR3 DNA reads as TGTGCCAGCTCACCACAGCGTAGCTGGGGCTACGAGCAGTACTTC. The chain is built from TRBV18 and TRBJ2-7; D not resolved. The germline CDR1 and CDR2 sequences are KGHSH and LQKENI. The germline V and J ends were trimmed by 1 base and 3 bases, with 13 bases remaining between them. The CDR3 has 15 residues.